What follows are 26 T cell receptor beta chains derived from one specimen sequenced in a study of T cells after yellow fever vaccination. TCRdb fed the 5' RACE reads into MiXCR, producing one record per CDR3 protein. The sample holds 230,000 or so distinct CDR3 sequences; more than 6.5% are singletons and the top ten take approximately 0.99%. Sample: CD4+ T cells sorted from PBMCs, taken on the day of the yellow fever booster vaccination. Receptors were obtained from a man aged 30 to 45 who received the YFV17D yellow fever vaccine.

At least ten counts were recorded for this clonotype. The J gene is TRBJ2-7, the V gene TRBV11-2; 9 nucleotides match TRBD2. The CDR3 has 15 amino acids. Germline V gene data show CDR1 as SGHAT and CDR2 as FQNNGV. The junction had 3 bases not matched to a gene; V was cut back by 3 bases and J by 0 bases. CDR3 sequence: CASSLLSGSSYEQYF. CDR3 DNA sequence: TGTGCCAGCAGCTTGCTTAGCGGGAGCTCCTACGAGCAGTACTTC.

In this sample, this clonotype turned up many times. V usage is TRBV12-3 or TRBV12-4 and J usage is TRBJ2-7, with TRBD2 matching over 7 bases. This CDR3 is built from 15 residues. The V and J ends lost 5 bases and 2 bases, in that order; junction bases with no gene match: 9. DNA of the CDR3: TGTGCCAGCAGTCGTCTGGGGGGAGGGGCCTACGAGCAGTACTTC. It is translated as CASSRLGGGAYEQYF.

This clonotype was picked up many times. The chain recombines TRBV12-3 or TRBV12-4 with TRBJ2-5; D ambiguous. Trimming cost V 3 bases and J 3 bases, with 14 bases left between them. The CDR3 runs to 15 residues. This CDR3 is CASSFRPYPKETQYF. In DNA form, the CDR3 reads TGTGCCAGCAGTTTTCGGCCCTACCCGAAAGAGACCCAGTACTTC.

As regards this clonotype: A much more abundant neighbour one base away suggests this may be a read error. The V gene is TRBV21-1, the J gene TRBJ2-1; no DNA check was done on the table's D call, TRBD2. TRBV21-1 is described as a pseudogene. The CDR3 extends over 19 amino acids. The CDR3 is CASSMTGGELVLAGVEQFF. The CDR3 DNA follows: TGTGCCAGCAGCATGACAGGGGGCGAGTTGGTACTAGCGGGAGTTGAGCAGTTCTTC.

This clonotype was counted between two and nine times. The V call is TRBV29-1, the J call TRBJ2-1; a possible D gene is TRBD1 (5 bases). V gave up 7 bases and J gave up 4 bases, with 14 bases separating them. CDR3 size: 13 residues. CDR1 and CDR2 from the germline V gene are SQVTM and ANQGSEA. CDR3 nucleotides: TGCAGCGCCGATCGACAGACTTACAATGAGCAGTTCTTC. Protein product: CSADRQTYNEQFF.

Notes on this clonotype: This could be a read error, since a much larger clone is one nucleotide away. CDR3 region: CDSSQAGTREYNEQFF. Here the CDR3 DNA reads TGCGACAGCAGCCAAGCGGGGACAAGGGAGTACAATGAGCAGTTCTTC. The gene calls are TRBV4-3 and TRBJ2-1, with D possibly being TRBD2 (7 bases). Germline CDR1 reads LGHNA; CDR2 reads YSLEER. The CDR3 extends over 16 amino acids.

The J gene is TRBJ2-7, the V gene TRBV20-1; 10 bases line up with TRBD2. Germline trimming cut 3 bases from V and 1 base from J; bases unmatched to any gene: 3. The CDR3 length is 14 residues. From germline, CDR1 is DFQATT and CDR2 SNEGSKA (reference sequence). DNA of the CDR3: TGCAGTGCTAGCGGGACTAGCGCGTCCTACGAGCAGTACTTC. Amino acid sequence: CSASGTSASYEQYF.

This clonotype was counted only a few times. The chain employs TRBV18 and TRBJ2-2; 8 bases line up with TRBD2. J gave up 1 base and V 3 bases, and 4 bases lay outside the gene matches. CDR3 size: 16 residues. Germline CDR1 is KGHSH and CDR2 is LQKENI. In DNA form, the CDR3 reads TGTGCCAGCTCACCTAAGCGGGGGCAGAACACCGGGGAGCTGTTTTTT. Its translation: CASSPKRGQNTGELFF. The variable domain in full, with the rest retrieved from reference TRBV18 and TRBJ2-2, is NAGVMQNPRHLVRRRGQEARLRCSPMKGHSHVYWYRQLPEEGLKFMVYLQKENIIDESGMPKERFSAEFPKEGPSILRIQQVVRGDSAAYFCASSPKRGQNTGELFFGEGSRLTVL.

This chain uses TRBV12-3 or TRBV12-4 with TRBJ2-3; TRBD2 agrees at 10 bases. V trimming: 6 bases; J trimming: 4 bases; junction bases outside the gene matches: 7. CDR3 length equals 15 residues. The CDR3 DNA reads as TGTGCCAGCAGCCCCCTTACTAGCGGGGCAGATACGCAGTATTTT. Its translation: CASSPLTSGADTQYF.

This clonotype was detected a few times. The V call is TRBV7-2, the J call TRBJ1-1; D is unclear. CDR3 length: 13 residues. Trimming left V 6 bases short and J 6 bases short, with 14 bases between. CDR1 is SGHTA and CDR2 is FQGNSA in the germline V gene. CDR3 in amino acids: CASRKAGGPEAFF. The CDR3 DNA sequence: TGTGCCAGCAGGAAAGCAGGCGGTCCTGAAGCTTTCTTT.

The rearrangement uses TRBV5-1 and TRBJ2-7, with D possibly being TRBD2 (5 bases). This CDR3 comprises 14 residues. Germline V gene data show CDR1 as SGHRS and CDR2 as YFSETQ. Trimming removed 0 bases from V and 2 bases from J, with 9 bases in between. Here the CDR3 reads CASSLAGKTYEQYF. The CDR3 nucleotides are TGCGCCAGCAGCTTGGCCGGGAAGACCTACGAGCAGTACTTC. The variable domain in full, completed from reference TRBV5-1 and TRBJ2-7, reads KAGVTQTPRYLIKTRGQQVTLSCSPISGHRSVSWYQQTPGQGLQFLFEYFSETQRNKGNFPGRFSGRQFSNSRSEMNVSTLELGDSALYLCASSLAGKTYEQYFGPGTRLTVT.

This clonotype has a count of ten or more. This chain connects TRBV7-3 to TRBJ1-1; TRBD1 is a possible D gene (6 bases). The CDR3 spans 13 residues. Germline CDR1 and CDR2: SGHTA and FQGTGA. Trimming left V 3 bases short and J 4 bases short, with 9 bases between. CDR3: CASSLAGVTEAFF. Here the CDR3 DNA reads TGTGCCAGCAGCTTGGCAGGGGTCACTGAAGCTTTCTTT. Combining the CDR3 with reference TRBV7-3 and TRBJ1-1 gives the whole variable domain GAGVSQTPSNKVTEKGKYVELRCDPISGHTALYWYRQSLGQGPEFLIYFQGTGAADDSGLPNDRFFAVRPEGSVSTLKIQRTERGDSAVYLCASSLAGVTEAFFGQGTRLTVV.

In its sample, this clonotype was seen many times. The V call is TRBV9, the J call TRBJ1-6; 7 nucleotides match TRBD1. CDR1 SGDLS and CDR2 YYNGEE come from the germline V gene. The J segment lost 6 bases and the V segment lost 0 bases, leaving 6 bases of the junction unmatched. CDR3 length: 16 residues. The CDR3 region is CASSVEAGQFNSPLHF. The DNA for the CDR3 is TGTGCCAGCAGCGTAGAGGCGGGACAGTTTAATTCACCCCTCCACTTT.

This clonotype was recorded at least ten times. The chain is built from TRBV6-1 and TRBJ2-3, with TRBD2 matching over 10 bases. The V and J ends lost 5 bases and 6 bases, in that order; junction bases with no gene match: 5. The CDR3 covers 14 residues. Germline V gives CDR1 MNHNS, CDR2 SASEGT. The CDR3 DNA reads TGTGCCAGCAGTCTTAGCGGGAGGAAGGATACGCAGTATTTT. Translated, it gives CASSLSGRKDTQYF.

A note on this clonotype: This may stem from a read error, because a much larger clone lies one nucleotide away. The chain combines TRBV20-1 with TRBJ2-7; 8 nucleotides agree with TRBD2. The CDR3 contains 13 residues. Germline loops: CDR1 DFQATT, CDR2 SNEGSKA (reference sequence). The CDR3 DNA reads as TGCAGTGCTAGTCCGGGGGGGCTGTACGAGGAGTACTTC. Translation gives CSASPGGLYEEYF.

This clonotype was counted a few times. The rearrangement links TRBV7-2 to TRBJ2-1; D possibly corresponds to TRBD2 (7 bases). The CDR3 runs 16 residues. V gave up 5 bases and J gave up 4 bases, with 18 bases separating them. CDR1 and CDR2 from the germline V gene are SGHTA and FQGNSA. CDR3 region: CASSTRRGRGYNEQFF. Written as DNA, the CDR3 is TGTGCCAGCAGCACCCGCCGGGGGCGGGGGTACAATGAGCAGTTCTTC.

This clonotype was recorded many times. The chain couples TRBV6-5 to TRBJ2-2; 12 bases line up with TRBD2. There are 16 residues in the CDR3. V was clipped by 5 bases and J by 6 bases; unmatched bases: 7. Germline CDR1 reads MNHEY; CDR2 reads SVGAGI. For the CDR3, the DNA is TGTGCCAGCAGTCCCCTAGCGGGAGGGCCGGCCGGGGAGCTGTTTTTT. Encoded protein: CASSPLAGGPAGELFF.

As regards this clonotype: Compared with germline, one end of the junction differs, possibly owing to a read error. This chain joins TRBV20-1 and TRBJ2-7; 7 positions match TRBD2. CDR3 length: 16 amino acids. Germline V CDR1 and CDR2: DFQATT, SNEGSKA (reference sequence). The CDR3 spells CCARDEWASGIYEQYF. The CDR3 DNA follows: TGCTGTGCTAGAGATGAATGGGCTAGCGGTATCTACGAGCAGTACTTC.

This clonotype was counted between two and nine times. This sequence joins TRBV30 and TRBJ2-1; 8 bases are a match to TRBD2. J lost 7 bases, V lost 5 bases, and 10 bases had no gene match. The CDR3 has 14 residues. The germline gives CDR1 GTSNPN, CDR2 SVGIG (reference sequence). The CDR3 spells CAWGRGGRGNEQFF. In DNA, the CDR3 is TGTGCCTGGGGACGGGGGGGGCGCGGAAATGAGCAGTTCTTC. Full variable domain (remainder filled in from reference TRBV30 and TRBJ2-1): SQTIHQWPATLVQPVGSPLSLECTVEGTSNPNLYWYRQAAGRGLQLLFYSVGIGQISSEVPQNLSASRPQDRQFILSSKKLLLSDSGFYLCAWGRGGRGNEQFFGPGTRLTVL.

The chain carries TRBV27 and TRBJ2-2, with no clear D. Trimming took off 4 bases at V and 1 base at J, with 13 bases between the two ends. The CDR3 contains 16 residues. The germline V gene encodes CDR1 MNHEY and CDR2 SMNVEV (reference sequence). DNA for the CDR3: TGTGCCAGCAGTTACAGTCCTCATCTGAACACCGGGGAGCTGTTTTTT. This encodes CASSYSPHLNTGELFF.

The chain carries TRBV12-3 or TRBV12-4 and TRBJ1-5; D remains ambiguous. The ends were cut back, 7 bases at V and 2 bases at J, with 6 bases in the middle. The CDR3 loop spans 12 amino acids. The CDR3 reads CASNLGNQPQHF. As DNA, the CDR3 is TGTGCCAGCAATCTTGGCAATCAGCCCCAGCATTTT.

This clonotype came up many times. The chain recombines TRBV5-5 with TRBJ2-7; 7 bases match TRBD2. This CDR3 has 15 residues. V shed 4 bases and J 0 bases; nucleotides not matched to a gene: 7. Germline assignment: CDR1 SGHKS and CDR2 YYEKEE (reference sequence). CDR3 region: CASSPYSGYSYEQYF. In nucleotides, the CDR3 is TGTGCCAGCAGCCCGTATAGCGGGTACTCCTACGAGCAGTACTTC.

J is TRBJ1-3 and V is TRBV7-9; TRBD1 matches at 8 bases. The CDR3 contains 15 residues. CDR1 and CDR2 (germline): SEHNR, FQNEAQ (reference sequence). The V and J ends lost 5 bases and 0 bases, in that order; junction bases with no gene match: 3. In DNA form, the CDR3 reads TGTGCCAGCAGCCTCAGGGGGCCCTCTGGAAACACCATATATTTT. It is translated as CASSLRGPSGNTIYF.

This clonotype was found a few times. The chain uses TRBV20-1 and TRBJ2-1, with 8 bases lining up with TRBD2. This CDR3 contains 14 residues. The germline gives CDR1 DFQATT, CDR2 SNEGSKA (reference sequence). J gave up 4 bases and V 2 bases, and 4 bases lay outside the gene matches. CDR3 loop: CSARLREAYNEQFF. The CDR3 DNA sequence: TGCAGTGCTAGATTGCGGGAGGCTTACAATGAGCAGTTCTTC.

Points on this clonotype: Given a much more abundant clone one base away, this may be a read error. V usage is TRBV27 and J usage is TRBJ2-1; TRBD2 aligns across 9 bases. The CDR3 sequence is 16 residues long. From germline, CDR1 is MNHEY and CDR2 SMNVEV (reference sequence). CDR3: CVSRAVPGLANSEQFF. CDR3 DNA sequence: TGTGTCAGCAGGGCTGTACCGGGACTAGCCAACAGTGAGCAGTTCTTC.

V gene TRBV7-2 combines with J gene TRBJ1-4, with D possibly being TRBD1 (5 bases). From germline, CDR1 is SGHTA and CDR2 FQGNSA. V lost 5 bases and J 7 bases, leaving 17 bases between the germline ends. This CDR3 spans 15 amino acids. CDR3 sequence reads: CASSPGPAGGEKLFF. The CDR3 DNA is TGTGCCAGCAGCCCCGGGCCTGCTGGGGGTGAAAAACTGTTTTTT.